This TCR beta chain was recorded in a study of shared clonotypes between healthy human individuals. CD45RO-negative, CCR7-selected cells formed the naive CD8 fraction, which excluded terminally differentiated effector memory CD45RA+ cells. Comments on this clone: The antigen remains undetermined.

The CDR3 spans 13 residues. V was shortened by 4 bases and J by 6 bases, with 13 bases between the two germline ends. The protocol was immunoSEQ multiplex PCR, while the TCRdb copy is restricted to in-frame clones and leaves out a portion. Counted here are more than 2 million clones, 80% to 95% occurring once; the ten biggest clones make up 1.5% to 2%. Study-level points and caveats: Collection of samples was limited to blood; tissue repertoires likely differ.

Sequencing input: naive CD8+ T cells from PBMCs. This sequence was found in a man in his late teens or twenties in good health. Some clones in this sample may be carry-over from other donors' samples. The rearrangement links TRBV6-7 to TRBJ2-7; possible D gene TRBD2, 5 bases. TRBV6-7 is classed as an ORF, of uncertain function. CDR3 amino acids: CASSSKRPFEQYF. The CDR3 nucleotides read TGTGCCAGCAGTTCCAAGCGGCCCTTCGAGCAGTACTTC.